Described below is a single T cell receptor beta chain sequence and its context. The antigen is undetermined. Assay used: immunoSEQ multiplex PCR; TCRdb lists only in-frame clones, some missing. The data show about 350,000 clones, with about 89% seen just once and roughly 4.8% held by the top ten. The data are from a study of Ad26.COV2.S vaccination and SARS-CoV-2 variants. CDR1 SNHLY and CDR2 FYNNEI come from the germline V gene. V lost 6 bases and J lost 7; bases outside the gene matches: 11. This CDR3 region has 15 residues. General study results and limits: The breadth of spike-specific CD8+ and CD4+ T cell responses after vaccination was reportedly substantial.

Treatment of the sample: about 20 received Ad26.COV2.S at low or high dose, single or two shots; roughly five received placebo; per-sample allocation not given. All samples were drawn on day 63, counting from the first vaccine or placebo injection. This vaccine is an Ad26 vector that expresses the Wuhan-strain SARS-CoV-2 spike. This TCR was recovered from a person aged 18-60 years who received the Ad26.COV2.S COVID-19 vaccine or a placebo. This sample comprised peripheral blood, obtained in a trial of Ad26.COV2.S vaccine versus placebo. The chain couples TRBV2 to TRBJ1-4; TRBD1 matches 7 bases. CDR3 in amino acids: CASSGEQGPGEKLFF. The CDR3 nucleotides are TGTGCCAGCAGCGGGGAACAGGGGCCAGGTGAAAAACTGTTTTTT.